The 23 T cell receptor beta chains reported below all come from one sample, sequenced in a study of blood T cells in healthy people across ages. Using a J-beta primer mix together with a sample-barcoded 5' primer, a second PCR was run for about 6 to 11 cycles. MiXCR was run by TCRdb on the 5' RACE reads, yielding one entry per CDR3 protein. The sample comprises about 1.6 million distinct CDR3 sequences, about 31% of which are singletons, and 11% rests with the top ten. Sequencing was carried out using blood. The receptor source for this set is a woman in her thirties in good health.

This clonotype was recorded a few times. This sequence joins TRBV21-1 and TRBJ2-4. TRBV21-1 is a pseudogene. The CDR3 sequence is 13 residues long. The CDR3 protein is CASSSLTKNIQYF. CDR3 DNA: TGTGCCAGCAGCTCGCTAACCAAAAACATTCAGTACTTC.

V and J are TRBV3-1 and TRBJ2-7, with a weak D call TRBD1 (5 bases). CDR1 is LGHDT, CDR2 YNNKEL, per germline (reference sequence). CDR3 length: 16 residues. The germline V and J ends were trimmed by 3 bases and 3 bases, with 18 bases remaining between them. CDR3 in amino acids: CASSQFGQGPGYEQYF. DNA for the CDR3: TGTGCCAGCAGCCAGTTCGGGCAGGGTCCGGGCTACGAGCAGTACTTC.

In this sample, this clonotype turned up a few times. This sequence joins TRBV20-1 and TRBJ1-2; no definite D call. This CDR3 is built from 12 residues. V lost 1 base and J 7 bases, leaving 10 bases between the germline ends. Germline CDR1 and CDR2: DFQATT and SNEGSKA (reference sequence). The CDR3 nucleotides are TGCAGTGCTAGAGGTGGGATTGGTGGCTACACCTTC. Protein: CSARGGIGGYTF.

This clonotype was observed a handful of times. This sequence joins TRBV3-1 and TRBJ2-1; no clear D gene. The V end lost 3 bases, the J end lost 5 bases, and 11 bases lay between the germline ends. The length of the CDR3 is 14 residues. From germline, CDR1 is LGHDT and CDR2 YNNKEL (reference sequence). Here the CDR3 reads CASSQGPNDNEQFF. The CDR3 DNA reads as TGTGCCAGCAGCCAGGGCCCAAATGACAATGAGCAGTTCTTC.

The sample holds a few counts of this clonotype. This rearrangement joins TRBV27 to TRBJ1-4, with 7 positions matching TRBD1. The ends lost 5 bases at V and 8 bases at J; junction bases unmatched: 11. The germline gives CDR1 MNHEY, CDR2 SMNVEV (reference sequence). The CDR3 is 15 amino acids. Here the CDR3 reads CASSPVTGLREKLFF. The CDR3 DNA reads TGTGCCAGCAGTCCCGTGACAGGGCTTCGCGAAAAACTGTTTTTT.

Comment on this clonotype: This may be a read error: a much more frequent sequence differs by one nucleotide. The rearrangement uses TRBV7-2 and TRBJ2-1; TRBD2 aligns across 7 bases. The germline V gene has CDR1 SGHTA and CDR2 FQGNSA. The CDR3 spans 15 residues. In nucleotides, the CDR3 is TGTGCCAGCAGCTTATGGGAGGGTTCCTACAATAAGCAGTTCTTC. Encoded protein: CASSLWEGSYNKQFF.

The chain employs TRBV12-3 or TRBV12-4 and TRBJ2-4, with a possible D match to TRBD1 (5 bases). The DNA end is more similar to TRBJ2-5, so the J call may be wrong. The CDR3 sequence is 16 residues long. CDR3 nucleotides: TGTGCCAGCAGTGATTTATTTGGGCAGGGCCAAGAGACCCAGTACTTC. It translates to CASSDLFGQGQETQYF.

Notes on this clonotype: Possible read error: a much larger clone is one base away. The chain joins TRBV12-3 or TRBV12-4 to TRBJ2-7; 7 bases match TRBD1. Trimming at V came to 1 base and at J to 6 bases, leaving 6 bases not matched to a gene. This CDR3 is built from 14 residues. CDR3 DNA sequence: TGTGCCAGCAGTTTAGAGGGGGCGTGCTCCGAGCAGTACTTC. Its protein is CASSLEGACSEQYF.

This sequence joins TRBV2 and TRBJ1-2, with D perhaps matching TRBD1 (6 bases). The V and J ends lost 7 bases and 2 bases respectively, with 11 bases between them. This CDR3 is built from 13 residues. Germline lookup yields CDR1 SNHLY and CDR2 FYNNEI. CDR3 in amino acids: CASTLDRNYGYTF. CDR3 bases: TGTGCCAGCACGCTGGACAGAAACTATGGCTACACCTTC.

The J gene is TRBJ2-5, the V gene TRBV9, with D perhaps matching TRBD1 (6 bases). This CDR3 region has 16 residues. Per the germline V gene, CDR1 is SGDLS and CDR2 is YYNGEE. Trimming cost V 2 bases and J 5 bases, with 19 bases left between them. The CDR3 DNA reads TGTGCCAGCAGCGTTGACCCGCAGGGGTCCGGGGAGACCCAGTACTTC. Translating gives CASSVDPQGSGETQYF. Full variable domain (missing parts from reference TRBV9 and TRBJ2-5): DSGVTQTPKHLITATGQRVTLRCSPRSGDLSVYWYQQSLDQGLQFLIQYYNGEERAKGNILERFSAQQFPDLHSELNLSSLELGDSALYFCASSVDPQGSGETQYFGPGTRLLVL.

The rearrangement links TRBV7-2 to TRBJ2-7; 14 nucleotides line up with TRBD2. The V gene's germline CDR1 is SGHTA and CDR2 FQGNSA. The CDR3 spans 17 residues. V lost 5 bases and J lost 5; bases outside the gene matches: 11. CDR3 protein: CASSLQRLAGGQDEQYF. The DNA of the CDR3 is TGTGCCAGCAGCCTCCAGCGACTAGCGGGGGGGCAGGACGAGCAGTACTTC.

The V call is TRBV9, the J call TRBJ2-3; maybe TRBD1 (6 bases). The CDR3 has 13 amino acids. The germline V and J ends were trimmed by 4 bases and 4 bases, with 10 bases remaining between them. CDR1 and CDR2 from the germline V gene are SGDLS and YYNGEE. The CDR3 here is CASSRTVADTQYF. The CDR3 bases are TGTGCCAGCAGCAGGACAGTGGCAGATACGCAGTATTTT.

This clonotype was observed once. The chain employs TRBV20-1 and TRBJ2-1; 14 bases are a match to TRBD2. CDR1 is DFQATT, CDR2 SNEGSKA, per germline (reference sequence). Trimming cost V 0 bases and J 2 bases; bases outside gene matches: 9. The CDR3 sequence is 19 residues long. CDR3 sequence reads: CSARDRGTSGSIAYNEQFF. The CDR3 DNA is TGCAGTGCTAGAGACAGAGGGACTAGCGGGAGTATCGCCTACAATGAGCAGTTCTTC.

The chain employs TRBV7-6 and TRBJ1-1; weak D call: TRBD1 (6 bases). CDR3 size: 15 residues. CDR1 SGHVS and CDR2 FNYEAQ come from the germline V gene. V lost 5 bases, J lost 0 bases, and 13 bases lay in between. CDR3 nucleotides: TGTGCCAGCAGCATCCTCAGGACAGTGAACACTGAAGCTTTCTTT. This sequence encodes CASSILRTVNTEAFF. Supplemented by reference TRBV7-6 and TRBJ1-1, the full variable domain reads GAGVSQSPRYKVTKRGQDVALRCDPISGHVSLYWYRQALGQGPEFLTYFNYEAQQDKSGLPNDRFSAERPEGSISTLTIQRTEQRDSAMYRCASSILRTVNTEAFFGQGTRLTVV.

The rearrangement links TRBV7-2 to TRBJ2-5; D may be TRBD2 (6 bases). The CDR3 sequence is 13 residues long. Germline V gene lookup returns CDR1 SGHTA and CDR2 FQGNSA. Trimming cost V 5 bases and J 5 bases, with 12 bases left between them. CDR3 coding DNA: TGTGCCAGCAGCCTTAGCGGCTTCGAGACCCAGTACTTC. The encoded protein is CASSLSGFETQYF.

The CDR3 sequence is CSARRGADNYGYTF. The CDR3 nucleotides read TGCAGTGCTAGAAGGGGGGCGGATAACTATGGCTACACCTTC. V gene TRBV20-1 combines with J gene TRBJ1-2, with a possible D match to TRBD1 (6 bases). Germline V gene data show CDR1 as DFQATT and CDR2 as SNEGSKA (reference sequence). Trimming took off 2 bases at V and 1 base at J, with 11 bases between the two ends. CDR3 length: 14 amino acids.

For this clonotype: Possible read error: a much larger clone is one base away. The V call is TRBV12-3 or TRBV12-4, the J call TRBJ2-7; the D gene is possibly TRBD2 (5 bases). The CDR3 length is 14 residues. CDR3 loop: CACSSWGESDEQYF. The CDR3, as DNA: TGTGCCTGCAGTTCCTGGGGAGAAAGCGACGAGCAGTACTTC.

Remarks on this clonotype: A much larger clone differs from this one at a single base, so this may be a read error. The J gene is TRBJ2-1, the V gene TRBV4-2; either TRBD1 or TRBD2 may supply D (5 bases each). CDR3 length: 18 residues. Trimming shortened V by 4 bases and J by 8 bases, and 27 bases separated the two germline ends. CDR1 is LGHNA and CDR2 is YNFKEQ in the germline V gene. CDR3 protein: CASSPLGGQPRGDHEQFF. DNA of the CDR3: TGTGCCAGCAGCCCCCTGGGCGGGCAGCCAAGGGGCGACCATGAGCAGTTCTTC.

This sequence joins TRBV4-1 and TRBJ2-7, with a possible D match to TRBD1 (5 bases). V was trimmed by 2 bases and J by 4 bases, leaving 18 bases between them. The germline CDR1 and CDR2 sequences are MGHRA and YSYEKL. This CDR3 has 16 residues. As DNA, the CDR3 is TGCGCCAGCAGCCAAAAGGGCCCGCCGGACATATACGAGCAGTACTTC. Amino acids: CASSQKGPPDIYEQYF.

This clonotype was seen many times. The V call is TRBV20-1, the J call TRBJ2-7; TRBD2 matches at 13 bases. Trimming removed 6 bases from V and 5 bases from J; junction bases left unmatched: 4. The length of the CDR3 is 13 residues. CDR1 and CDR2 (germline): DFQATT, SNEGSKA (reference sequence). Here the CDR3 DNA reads TGCAGTGCCCGAGGACTAGCGGGGGACGAGCAGTACTTC. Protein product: CSARGLAGDEQYF.

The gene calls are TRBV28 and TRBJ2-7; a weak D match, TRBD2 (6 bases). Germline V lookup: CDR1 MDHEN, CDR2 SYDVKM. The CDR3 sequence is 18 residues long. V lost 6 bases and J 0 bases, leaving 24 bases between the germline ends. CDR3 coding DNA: TGTGCCAGCAGATCATTTTATCCCAGGACTACCTCCTCCTACGAGCAGTACTTC. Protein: CASRSFYPRTTSSYEQYF.

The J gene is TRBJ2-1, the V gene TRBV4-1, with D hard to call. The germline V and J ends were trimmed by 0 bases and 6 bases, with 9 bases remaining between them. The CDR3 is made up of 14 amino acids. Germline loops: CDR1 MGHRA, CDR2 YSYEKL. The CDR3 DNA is TGCGCCAGCAGCCAAGAAGGGTGGACCAATGAGCAGTTCTTC. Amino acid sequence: CASSQEGWTNEQFF.

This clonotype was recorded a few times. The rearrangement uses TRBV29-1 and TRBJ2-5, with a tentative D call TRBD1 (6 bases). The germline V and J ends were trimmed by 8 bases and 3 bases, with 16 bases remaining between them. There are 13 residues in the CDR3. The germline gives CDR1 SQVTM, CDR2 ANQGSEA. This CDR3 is CSILQGAEETQYF. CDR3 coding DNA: TGCAGCATTCTACAGGGCGCTGAAGAGACCCAGTACTTC.